The sequence of this T cell receptor beta chain was determined in a study of blood T cell repertoires in COVID-19. Turning to the study itself: Italy, Spain and the United States were the sources of the convalescent and acute COVID-19 samples. From T cells, B-cell-depleted T cells, or PBMCs came the material, which was cDNA or gDNA.

How the authors handled the data: The authors estimated nucleated cell counts from reference gene primer amplification. Produced via immunoSEQ multiplex PCR; TCRdb's table is partial and in-frame only. The DNA was the basis for D and trimming; V, J and clone size are from that table. In the table there are approximately 140,000 clones, about four fifths of which are singletons. About this clone itself: One end of the junction does not line up with germline, which may come from a read error.

There are 14 residues in the CDR3. The V gene's germline CDR1 is SGHKS and CDR2 YYEKEE (reference sequence). The receptor's source is a woman of 80 years or more with acute or convalescent COVID-19. The chain joins TRBV5-5 to TRBJ1-4; D call uncertain. The sample taken for sequencing was peripheral blood. CDR3 protein: CASSLGQRQEKLFF. The CDR3 nucleotides read TGTGCCAGCAGTTTGGGCCAGCGTCAGGAAAAACTGTTTTTT.